This T cell receptor beta chain was documented in a study of blood T cell repertoires in COVID-19. Study information: The United States, Italy and Spain were the sources of the acute and convalescent COVID-19 samples. Nucleic acid was either cDNA or gDNA, and it came from T cells, B-cell-depleted T cells, or PBMCs.

The length of the CDR3 is 15 residues. The V gene's germline CDR1 is SGHTA and CDR2 FQGNSA. The J segment lost 5 bases and the V segment lost 3 bases, leaving 8 bases of the junction unmatched. Profiled with immunoSEQ multiplex PCR; TCRdb holds only in-frame clones, not every one. Of 310,000 or so clones listed, roughly 86% were seen once; the top ten hold around 10%. This rearrangement joins TRBV7-2 to TRBJ2-3; TRBD2 aligns across 7 bases. The sequence came from a man aged 30-40 years with COVID-19, enrolled during active disease. Sample: peripheral blood. This chain's CDR3 is CASSFGSIAGDTQYF. CDR3 in DNA: TGTGCCAGCAGCTTTGGGTCGATAGCGGGAGATACGCAGTATTTT.